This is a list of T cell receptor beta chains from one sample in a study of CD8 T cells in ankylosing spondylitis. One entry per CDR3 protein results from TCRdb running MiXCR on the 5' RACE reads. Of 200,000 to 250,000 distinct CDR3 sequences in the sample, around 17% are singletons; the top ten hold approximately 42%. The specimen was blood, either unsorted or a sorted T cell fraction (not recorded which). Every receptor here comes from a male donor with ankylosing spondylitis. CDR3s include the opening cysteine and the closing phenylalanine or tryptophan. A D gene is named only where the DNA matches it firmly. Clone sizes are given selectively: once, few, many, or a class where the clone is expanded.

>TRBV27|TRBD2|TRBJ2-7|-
TGTGCCAGCAGTTCACAACTAGCGGGGCCGAGGGGGGAGCAGTACTTC
CASSSQLAGPRGEQYF
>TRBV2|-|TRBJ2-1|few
TGTGCCAGCAGTGAAGCGCTCGGACGGATGGGGAATGAGCAGTTCTTC
CASSEALGRMGNEQFF
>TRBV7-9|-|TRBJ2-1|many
TGTGCCAGCAGCTTGCCGGAACATGAGGTGGGTGAGCAGTTCTTC
CASSLPEHEVGEQFF
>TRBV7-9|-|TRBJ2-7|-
TGTGCCAGCAGCCTCCTGGCAGGGGTCGAGCAGTACTTC
CASSLLAGVEQYF
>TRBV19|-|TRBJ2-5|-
TGTGCCAGTAGCCGGGACTTAGAAGAGACCCAGTACTTC
CASSRDLEETQYF
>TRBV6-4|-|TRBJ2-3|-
TGTGCCAGCAGTGACTCTATAGAATCAGATACGCAGTATTTT
CASSDSIESDTQYF
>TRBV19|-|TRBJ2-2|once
TGTGCCAGTAGTATCCTCTTATGGGGCGCCGGGGAGCTGTTTTTT
CASSILLWGAGELFF
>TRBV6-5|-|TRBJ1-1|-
TGTGCCAGTATGGGGGTATCTGAAGCTTTCTTT
CASMGVSEAFF
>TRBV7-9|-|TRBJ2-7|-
TGTGCCAGCAGCCCCCCGAGCGGTTACGAGCAGTACTTC
CASSPPSGYEQYF
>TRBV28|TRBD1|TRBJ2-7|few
TGTGCCAGCAGTTACACACGGGACAGTAGCTCCTACGAGCAGTACTTC
CASSYTRDSSSYEQYF
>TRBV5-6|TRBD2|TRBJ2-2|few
TGTGCCAGCAGCTTGTCTCGGACTAGCGCCCCAAGGAGGGTTAACACCGGGGAGCTGTTTTTT
CASSLSRTSAPRRVNTGELFF
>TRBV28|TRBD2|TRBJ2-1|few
TGTGCCAGCAGCCTAGCGGGAGGAGGCGATGAGCAGTTCTTC
CASSLAGGGDEQFF
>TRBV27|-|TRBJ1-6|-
TGTGCCAGCAGTCTATCGGGGGGCAGCAATTCACCCCTCCACTTT
CASSLSGGSNSPLHF
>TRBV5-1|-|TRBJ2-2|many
TGCGCCAGCAGCTTGGCTGTGTCTAAGGCCGGGGAGCTGTTTTTT
CASSLAVSKAGELFF
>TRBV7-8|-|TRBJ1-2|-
TGTGCCAGCAGCTTAGAACTCATACAGGGTGGAGGCTACACCTTC
CASSLELIQGGGYTF
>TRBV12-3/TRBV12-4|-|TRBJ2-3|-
TGTGCCAGCAGTTCCCCCGGCACAGATACGCAGTATTTT
CASSSPGTDTQYF
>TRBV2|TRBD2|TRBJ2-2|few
TGTGCCAGCAGAGGGCCGGGGGGAACGAACACCGGGGAGCTGTTTTTT
CASRGPGGTNTGELFF
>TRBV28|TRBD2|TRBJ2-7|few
TGTGCCAGAAGGACTAGCGGGATCGAGCAGTACTTC
CARRTSGIEQYF
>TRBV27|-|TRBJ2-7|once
TGTTCCAGCAGTTTATCCGGAAAAACCTACGAGCAGTACTTC
CSSSLSGKTYEQYF